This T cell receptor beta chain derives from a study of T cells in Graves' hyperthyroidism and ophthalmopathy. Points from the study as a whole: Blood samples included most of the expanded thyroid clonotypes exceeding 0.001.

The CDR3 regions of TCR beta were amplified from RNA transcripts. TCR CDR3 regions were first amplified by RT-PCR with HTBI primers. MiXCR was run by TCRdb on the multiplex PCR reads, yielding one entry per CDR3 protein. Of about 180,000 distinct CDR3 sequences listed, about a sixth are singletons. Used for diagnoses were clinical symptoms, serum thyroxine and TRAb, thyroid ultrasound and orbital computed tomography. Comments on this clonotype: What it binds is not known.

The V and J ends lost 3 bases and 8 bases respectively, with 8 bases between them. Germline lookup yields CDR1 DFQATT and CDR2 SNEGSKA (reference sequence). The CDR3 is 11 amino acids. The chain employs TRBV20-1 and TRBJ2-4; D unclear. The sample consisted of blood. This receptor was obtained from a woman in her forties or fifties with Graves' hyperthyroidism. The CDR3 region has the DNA TGCAGTGCTAGGATCTCCGACATTCAGTACTTC. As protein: CSARISDIQYF.